What follows are 24 T cell receptor beta chains derived from one specimen sequenced in a study of blood T cell repertoires in COVID-19. Assay: immunoSEQ multiplex PCR; the TCRdb copy retains only in-frame clones and omits some. The table has 200,000 to 300,000 clones, around 89% seen once. The sample taken for sequencing was peripheral blood. Receptors originate from a woman aged 40-49 years with acute or convalescent COVID-19.

V gene TRBV7-9 combines with J gene TRBJ1-3; no firm D call. CDR1 and CDR2 (germline): SEHNR, FQNEAQ (reference sequence). The CDR3 extends over 15 amino acids. V was trimmed by 4 bases and J by 0 bases, leaving 10 bases between them. CDR3 sequence: CASSSLGYSGNTIYF. CDR3 coding DNA: TGTGCCAGCAGCTCACTAGGGTACTCTGGAAACACCATATATTTT.

CDR3 loop: CAISESGGQGLYGYTF. For the CDR3, the DNA is TGTGCCATCAGTGAGTCAGGGGGACAGGGGCTCTATGGCTACACCTTC. The chain carries TRBV10-3 and TRBJ1-2; the match to TRBD1 covers 10 bases. The CDR3 length is 16 residues. CDR1 is ENHRY, CDR2 SYGVKD, per germline. V was pared by 0 bases and J by 4 bases, with 5 bases of the junction left unmatched.

The V and J genes are TRBV21-1 and TRBJ1-1. TRBV21-1 has pseudogene status. The CDR3 runs to 15 residues. The CDR3 DNA sequence: TGTGCCAGCAGCGACTACAGTAACATGAACACTGAAGCTTTCTTT. Translation gives CASSDYSNMNTEAFF.

This chain uses TRBV29-1 with TRBJ1-2, with D uncertain. The CDR3 consists of 13 residues. The germline V gene encodes CDR1 SQVTM and CDR2 ANQGSEA. Trimming shortened V by 6 bases and J by 4 bases, and 15 bases separated the two germline ends. In DNA form, the CDR3 reads TGCAGCGTCTTTTCCGACCGGGTCTATGGCTACACCTTC. It is translated as CSVFSDRVYGYTF.

The genes are TRBV4-1 and TRBJ1-1, with 7 bases fitting TRBD1. Trimming at V came to 2 bases and at J to 4 bases, leaving 1 base not matched to a gene. Germline V gene sequence: CDR1 MGHRA, CDR2 YSYEKL. The CDR3 is 13 amino acids. This CDR3 is CASSQHRGTEAFF. In DNA, the CDR3 is TGCGCCAGCAGCCAACACAGGGGCACTGAAGCTTTCTTT.

The CDR3, as DNA: TGTGCCAGCAGCTTTGCAGGGGGTAGGCCCCAGCATTTT. Encoded protein: CASSFAGGRPQHF. This sequence joins TRBV7-2 and TRBJ1-5; the match to TRBD1 covers 7 bases. The trim removed 3 bases at V and 9 bases at J, leaving 5 bases unmatched. Germline V CDR1 and CDR2: SGHTA, FQGNSA. This CDR3 spans 13 amino acids.

V usage is TRBV4-2 and J usage is TRBJ1-2; the match to TRBD1 covers 8 bases. Germline V gives CDR1 LGHNA, CDR2 YNFKEQ. The length of the CDR3 is 15 residues. The trim removed 2 bases at V and 1 base at J, leaving 3 bases unmatched. The CDR3 spells CASSQPGQGNYGYTF. CDR3 in DNA: TGTGCCAGCAGCCAACCCGGACAGGGTAACTATGGCTACACCTTC.

This chain joins TRBV12-5 and TRBJ1-1; D unresolved. The CDR3 length is 14 residues. V lost 0 bases and J 1 base, leaving 6 bases between the germline ends. CDR1 and CDR2 (germline): LGHNT, FRNRAP. This CDR3 is CASGLVAGNTEAFF. CDR3 nucleotide sequence: TGTGCTAGTGGTTTGGTAGCGGGGAACACTGAAGCTTTCTTT.

The chain links TRBV25-1 to TRBJ1-2, with D perhaps matching TRBD1 (5 bases). Trimming stripped 0 bases from V and 3 bases from J, with 11 bases between. Germline V gene data show CDR1 as MGHDK and CDR2 as SYGVNS. This CDR3 comprises 15 residues. The CDR3, as DNA: TGTGCCAGCAGTGAATACTTCCAAGGGGACTATGGCTACACCTTC. It codes for CASSEYFQGDYGYTF.

This clone was seen a handful of times. This chain uses TRBV6-1 with TRBJ1-3; D not certain. Trimming pared 1 base from V and 3 bases from J, leaving 10 bases between. This CDR3 comprises 15 residues. The V gene's germline CDR1 is MNHNS and CDR2 SASEGT. CDR3 DNA: TGTGCCAGCAGTGAAGAGGTGGGGAGTGGAAACACCATATATTTT. It encodes CASSEEVGSGNTIYF.

The rearrangement joins TRBV25-1 to TRBJ1-3, with D possibly TRBD1 on 6 matching bases. CDR1 MGHDK and CDR2 SYGVNS come from the germline V gene. CDR3 size: 16 residues. V was clipped by 3 bases and J by 8 bases, with 20 bases between them. CDR3 DNA sequence: TGTGCCAGCAGTGATACCCCAGGGGCCATCGGGGACACCATATATTTT. It translates to CASSDTPGAIGDTIYF.

This clone was counted a single time. The chain is built from TRBV27 and TRBJ1-3; 11 bases line up with TRBD1. Trimming removed 6 bases from V and 0 bases from J; junction bases left unmatched: 10. The CDR3 has 18 amino acids. Germline V gene sequence: CDR1 MNHEY, CDR2 SMNVEV (reference sequence). DNA for the CDR3: TGTGCCAGCAGGGCCGGGACAGGGGGTACCAACTCTGGAAACACCATATATTTT. As protein: CASRAGTGGTNSGNTIYF.

The chain employs TRBV7-2 and TRBJ1-1; no clear D. The CDR3 covers 14 residues. Trimming took 5 bases from V and 3 from J, leaving 13 bases between them. CDR1 and CDR2 from the germline V gene are SGHTA and FQGNSA. This CDR3 is CASSPGLGDTEAFF. The CDR3 DNA reads as TGTGCCAGCAGCCCCGGACTTGGGGACACTGAAGCTTTCTTT.

The J gene is TRBJ1-5, the V gene TRBV5-4; 11 bases map to TRBD1. Trimming cost V 8 bases and J 6 bases; bases outside gene matches: 4. The CDR3 totals 13 residues. Germline V CDR1 and CDR2: SGHNT, YYREEE (reference sequence). The CDR3: CASQGQGVQPQHF. CDR3 in DNA: TGTGCCAGTCAGGGACAGGGGGTTCAGCCCCAGCATTTT.

The rearrangement links TRBV19 to TRBJ2-2; TRBD1 matches 7 bases. Per the germline V gene, CDR1 is LNHDA and CDR2 is SQIVND (reference sequence). This CDR3 is built from 14 residues. Trimming removed 4 bases from V and 5 bases from J; junction bases left unmatched: 4. The CDR3 spells CASSTQQGTGELFF. In DNA, the CDR3 is TGTGCCAGTAGTACACAACAGGGGACCGGGGAGCTGTTTTTT.

The CDR3 sequence: CASTMGLATHEQFF. CDR3 bases: TGTGCCAGCACTATGGGACTAGCAACCCATGAGCAGTTCTTC. The V gene is TRBV6-6, the J gene TRBJ2-1; 9 bases line up with TRBD2. This CDR3 has 14 residues. Germline lookup yields CDR1 MNHNY and CDR2 SVGAGI (reference sequence). V shed 7 bases and J 8 bases; nucleotides not matched to a gene: 9.

This rearrangement joins TRBV14 to TRBJ1-6; TRBD1 agrees at 8 bases. With 0 bases clipped from V and 8 bases from J, the junction kept 3 bases outside the gene matches. Germline V gene sequence: CDR1 SGHDN, CDR2 FVKESK. This CDR3 is built from 15 residues. The CDR3 here is CASSQDGTGDSPLHF. In nucleotides, the CDR3 is TGTGCCAGCAGCCAAGACGGGACAGGAGATTCACCCCTCCACTTT.

V is TRBV18 and J is TRBJ1-5; no definite D call. The germline V gene has CDR1 KGHSH and CDR2 LQKENI. V was trimmed by 3 bases and J by 1 base, leaving 7 bases between them. The CDR3 spans 14 residues. The DNA for the CDR3 is TGTGCCAGCTCACCTATTCTGAGCAATCAGCCCCAGCATTTT. This gives the protein CASSPILSNQPQHF.

The V call is TRBV3-1 (or the pseudogene TRBV3-2), the J call TRBJ2-7; 10 nucleotides match TRBD2. The V gene's germline CDR1 is LGHDT and CDR2 YNNKEL (reference sequence). Trimming removed 0 bases from V and 0 bases from J; junction bases left unmatched: 14. The CDR3 sequence is 20 residues long. The CDR3 reads CASSQDNGAGGAQSSYEQYV. The CDR3 DNA reads TGTGCCAGCAGCCAAGATAACGGAGCGGGGGGGGCCCAGAGCTCCTACGAGCAGTACGTC.

This clone was recorded only once. The rearrangement joins TRBV5-6 to TRBJ2-1; D not resolved. The V end was cut by 2 bases, the J end by 7 bases, with 7 bases between. CDR3 length: 12 residues. Looked up from germline, CDR1 is SGHDT and CDR2 is YYEEEE. The CDR3 bases are TGTGCCAGCAGCTTAGCATTGAATGAGCAGTTCTTC. It translates to CASSLALNEQFF.

The V call is TRBV6-5, the J call TRBJ1-4, with D unclear. The ends were cut back, 2 bases at V and 4 bases at J, with 14 bases in the middle. The germline V gene has CDR1 MNHEY and CDR2 SVGAGI. The CDR3 covers 16 residues. The CDR3 DNA follows: TGTGCCAGCAGTTACGGGAGGGCAGCCGGTAATGAAAAACTGTTTTTT. It translates to CASSYGRAAGNEKLFF.

The chain has TRBV4-1 and TRBJ1-1, with a tentative D call TRBD1 (6 bases). This CDR3 is 14 amino acids long. With 3 bases removed from V and 1 base from J, the gap between germline ends came to 9 bases. From germline, CDR1 is MGHRA and CDR2 YSYEKL. CDR3 residues: CASSQRQANTEAFF. In nucleotides, the CDR3 is TGCGCCAGCAGCCAGAGACAGGCGAACACTGAAGCTTTCTTT.

The chain recombines TRBV30 with TRBJ2-2, with a weak D call TRBD2 (6 bases). The CDR3 runs 13 residues. The V gene's germline CDR1 is GTSNPN and CDR2 SVGIG (reference sequence). V lost 2 bases and J lost 8, with 12 bases in between. The CDR3 region has the DNA TGTGCCTGGAGTCTAGGAGGGGAGGGGGAGCTGTTTTTT. It encodes CAWSLGGEGELFF.

The chain recombines TRBV30 with TRBJ1-1; 7 bases map to TRBD1. The V gene's germline CDR1 is GTSNPN and CDR2 SVGIG (reference sequence). CDR3 length equals 11 residues. The J segment lost 4 bases and the V segment lost 4 bases, leaving 0 bases of the junction unmatched. CDR3 residues: CAWNRGTEAFF. The CDR3 DNA reads TGTGCCTGGAACAGGGGCACTGAAGCTTTCTTT.